What follows are 32 T cell receptor beta chains derived from one specimen sequenced in a study of blood T cells in healthy people across ages. A second PCR of 7 to 11 cycles used a sample-barcoded 5' primer and a J-beta primer mix. TCRdb passed the 5' RACE reads through MiXCR, listing each CDR3 protein once. This table holds some 1.4 million distinct CDR3 sequences, around 42% found once. Sample: blood. The source is a young woman in good health.

This clonotype has just a few counts. In DNA, the CDR3 is TGCGCCAGCAGCCGGACGGGCTATTCCCTTTACAATGAGCAGTTCTTC. This gives the protein CASSRTGYSLYNEQFF. J is TRBJ2-1 and V is TRBV5-1; no definite D call. The ends were cut back, 4 bases at V and 4 bases at J, with 18 bases in the middle. The CDR3 totals 16 residues. Germline V gene data show CDR1 as SGHRS and CDR2 as YFSETQ.

J is TRBJ1-1 and V is TRBV2; no reliable D call. Germline CDR1 SNHLY, CDR2 FYNNEI. V was trimmed by 6 bases and J by 1 base, leaving 15 bases between them. This CDR3 has 15 amino acids. CDR3 region: CASSQELPRNTEAFF. The CDR3 nucleotides are TGTGCCAGCAGCCAAGAACTCCCAAGGAACACTGAAGCTTTCTTT.

The rearrangement joins TRBV6-1 to TRBJ1-2; 7 bases fit TRBD1. The length of the CDR3 is 16 residues. The germline CDR1 and CDR2 sequences are MNHNS and SASEGT. After removal of 6 bases from V and 4 bases from J, the junction contained 14 bases not matched to a gene. CDR3 sequence: CASSERGGGDFYGYTF. The CDR3 DNA is TGTGCCAGCAGCGAGAGAGGAGGGGGCGATTTCTATGGCTACACCTTC.

The rearrangement links TRBV7-3 to TRBJ2-1; D is unclear. CDR3 length: 14 residues. Germline V gives CDR1 SGHTA, CDR2 FQGTGA. V was pared by 5 bases and J by 7 bases, with 15 bases between. CDR3 region: CASSLSGSTNEQFF. In DNA form, the CDR3 reads TGTGCCAGCAGCCTATCAGGTAGCACGAATGAGCAGTTCTTC.

The chain joins TRBV7-3 to TRBJ2-3, with D unclear. CDR1 and CDR2 (germline): SGHTA, FQGTGA. The CDR3 is 14 amino acids. V lost 1 base, J lost 0 bases, and 5 bases lay in between. CDR3 region: CASSLKASTDTQYF. DNA of the CDR3: TGTGCCAGCAGCTTAAAGGCTAGCACAGATACGCAGTATTTT.

The chain uses TRBV27 and TRBJ2-5; no firm D call. The J call may not be correct, given that the DNA end is closer to TRBJ2-7. This CDR3 comprises 11 residues. Germline V CDR1 and CDR2: MNHEY, SMNVEV (reference sequence). CDR3 nucleotides: TGTGCCAGCAGTTTTAATAGCGAGCAGTACTTC. This codes for CASSFNSEQYF.

The V and J genes are TRBV20-1 and TRBJ2-4, with D perhaps matching TRBD2 (7 bases). With 3 bases removed from V and 14 bases from J, the gap between germline ends came to 14 bases. The CDR3 contains 11 residues. CDR1 is DFQATT and CDR2 is SNEGSKA in the germline V gene (reference sequence). CDR3 in DNA: TGCAGTGCTAGGGGGAGGGGGGGAGAGTACTTC. It encodes CSARGRGGEYF.

This clonotype showed up just a few times. The chain combines TRBV18 with TRBJ2-1; no firm D call. V was clipped by 2 bases and J by 5 bases, with 13 bases between them. The CDR3 is 15 amino acids. Germline CDR1 KGHSH, CDR2 LQKENI. The CDR3 here is CASSPTQRVDNEQFF. The CDR3 bases are TGTGCCAGCTCACCAACCCAAAGGGTTGACAATGAGCAGTTCTTC. Drawing the rest from reference TRBV18 and TRBJ2-1, the complete variable domain is NAGVMQNPRHLVRRRGQEARLRCSPMKGHSHVYWYRQLPEEGLKFMVYLQKENIIDESGMPKERFSAEFPKEGPSILRIQQVVRGDSAAYFCASSPTQRVDNEQFFGPGTRLTVL.

The V and J genes are TRBV6-1 and TRBJ2-7, with 7 bases that match TRBD2. The germline V gene encodes CDR1 MNHNS and CDR2 SASEGT. The J segment lost 0 bases and the V segment lost 1 base, leaving 6 bases of the junction unmatched. The CDR3 sequence is 16 residues long. Written as DNA, the CDR3 is TGTGCCAGCAGTGAAGGGGGACTAATGAGCTCCTACGAGCAGTACTTC. It is translated as CASSEGGLMSSYEQYF.

The chain uses TRBV7-9 and TRBJ1-5; possible D gene TRBD1, 6 bases. Trimming took off 4 bases at V and 3 bases at J, with 10 bases between the two ends. The CDR3 loop spans 14 amino acids. Per the germline V gene, CDR1 is SEHNR and CDR2 is FQNEAQ (reference sequence). In DNA form, the CDR3 reads TGTGCCAGCAGCTCGGACAGCCTCAATCAGCCCCAGCATTTT. It translates to CASSSDSLNQPQHF.

Remarks on this clonotype: A read error may account for a junction end that differs from germline. The J gene is TRBJ2-7, the V gene TRBV7-8; tentative D call: TRBD1 (6 bases). The CDR3 covers 15 residues. The germline CDR1 and CDR2 sequences are SGHVS and FQNEAQ. The CDR3 nucleotides are TGTGCCAGCAGCTTCCTCCTGGACAGCTCCTACGAACAGTACTTC. Translating gives CASSFLLDSSYEQYF.

The rearrangement joins TRBV18 to TRBJ2-1, with D tentatively TRBD2 (5 bases). Trimming stripped 3 bases from V and 4 bases from J, with 13 bases between. This CDR3 is 15 amino acids long. CDR1 KGHSH and CDR2 LQKENI come from the germline V gene. Here the CDR3 reads CASSPGTPGYNEQFF. CDR3 DNA: TGTGCCAGCTCACCGGGCACTCCGGGGTACAATGAGCAGTTCTTC. The entire variable domain, with the rest obtained from reference TRBV18 and TRBJ2-1, is as follows: NAGVMQNPRHLVRRRGQEARLRCSPMKGHSHVYWYRQLPEEGLKFMVYLQKENIIDESGMPKERFSAEFPKEGPSILRIQQVVRGDSAAYFCASSPGTPGYNEQFFGPGTRLTVL.

The genes are TRBV2 and TRBJ1-4, with D hard to call. CDR1 SNHLY and CDR2 FYNNEI come from the germline V gene. The V and J ends lost 6 bases and 3 bases respectively, with 14 bases between them. The CDR3 runs 15 residues. CDR3 sequence reads: CASRPQPRSNEKLFF. CDR3 in DNA: TGTGCCAGCAGACCCCAGCCTCGCTCTAATGAAAAACTGTTTTTT.

Only a few counts were recorded for this clonotype. The gene calls are TRBV20-1 and TRBJ1-6, with D possibly TRBD1 on 6 matching bases. Trimming removed 3 bases from V and 5 bases from J, with 14 bases in between. From germline, CDR1 is DFQATT and CDR2 SNEGSKA (reference sequence). The CDR3 sequence is 15 residues long. This CDR3 reads CSASRGHIDNSPLHF. For the CDR3, the DNA is TGCAGTGCTAGTAGGGGACATATCGATAATTCACCCCTCCACTTT.

This clonotype was counted between two and nine times. CDR3 amino acids: CASSWGTVGAETQYF. As DNA, the CDR3 is TGTGCCAGCAGCTGGGGGACGGTTGGAGCCGAGACCCAGTACTTC. V gene TRBV12-3 or TRBV12-4 combines with J gene TRBJ2-5; either TRBD1 or TRBD2 may fit D (5 bases each). The CDR3 has 15 residues. V lost 6 bases, J lost 5 bases, and 19 bases lay in between.

This clonotype has more than one count but fewer than ten. Given a much more abundant clone one base away, this may be a read error. The chain recombines TRBV3-1 with TRBJ2-5, with D uncertain. The J call may not be correct, given that the DNA end is closer to TRBJ2-7. The CDR3 has 11 amino acids. Germline values: CDR1 LGHDT, CDR2 YNNKEL (reference sequence). Written as DNA, the CDR3 is TGTGCCAGCAGCCAAATGGGCGAGCAGTACTTC. It is translated as CASSQMGEQYF.

The V gene is TRBV9, the J gene TRBJ2-7, with TRBD1 as a possible D gene (5 bases). Germline CDR1 SGDLS, CDR2 YYNGEE. V lost 0 bases and J 7 bases, leaving 17 bases between the germline ends. The CDR3 loop spans 15 amino acids. The CDR3 sequence: CASSVAQGTYNEQYF. CDR3 nucleotide sequence: TGTGCCAGCAGCGTAGCCCAGGGAACCTACAATGAGCAGTACTTC.

This clonotype was seen a handful of times. The V call is TRBV20-1, the J call TRBJ2-5, with 7 bases aligning to TRBD1. Per the germline V gene, CDR1 is DFQATT and CDR2 is SNEGSKA (reference sequence). The CDR3 is made up of 15 amino acids. The trim removed 0 bases at V and 4 bases at J, leaving 8 bases unmatched. CDR3 residues: CSARDMGPGGETQYF. CDR3 DNA sequence: TGCAGTGCTAGAGATATGGGCCCAGGGGGAGAGACCCAGTACTTC.

This clonotype was counted only a few times. The chain employs TRBV6-6 and TRBJ2-7, with D perhaps given as TRBD1 or TRBD2 (5 bases each). The V gene's germline CDR1 is MNHNY and CDR2 SVGAGI (reference sequence). Trimming pared 0 bases from V and 8 bases from J, leaving 11 bases between. CDR3 length equals 13 residues. The DNA for the CDR3 is TGTGCCAGCAGTTACTCGAGAGGGGAGAAGCAGTACTTC. Its translation: CASSYSRGEKQYF.

The V and J genes are TRBV15 and TRBJ2-7; D is undetermined. The CDR3 runs to 14 residues. Trimming pared 0 bases from V and 0 bases from J, leaving 6 bases between. From germline, CDR1 is LNHNV and CDR2 YYDKDF (reference sequence). The chain's CDR3 is CATSRDDGSYEQYF. As DNA, the CDR3 is TGTGCCACCAGCAGAGATGACGGCTCCTACGAGCAGTACTTC. Full variable domain (outside the CDR3, taken from reference TRBV15 and TRBJ2-7): DAMVIQNPRYQVTQFGKPVTLSCSQTLNHNVMYWYQQKSSQAPKLLFHYYDKDFNNEADTPDNFQSRRPNTSFCFLDIRSPGLGDTAMYLCATSRDDGSYEQYFGPGTRLTVT.

The chain links TRBV4-2 to TRBJ2-6, with 7 positions matching TRBD1. The V gene's germline CDR1 is LGHNA and CDR2 YNFKEQ. This CDR3 has 17 amino acids. J was trimmed by 4 bases and V by 0 bases; bases with no gene match: 6. CDR3 in DNA: TGTGCCAGCAGCCAAGACAAGACAGGGTCCGGGGCCAACGTCCTGACTTTC. Its translation: CASSQDKTGSGANVLTF.

This clonotype was observed a handful of times. The chain uses TRBV24-1 and TRBJ2-2, with a possible D match to TRBD2 (6 bases). CDR1 and CDR2 (germline): KGHDR, SFDVKD. The CDR3 length is 16 residues. V lost 4 bases and J 5 bases, leaving 16 bases between the germline ends. The CDR3 protein is CATSDTTSTLTGELFF. CDR3 DNA sequence: TGTGCCACCAGTGACACGACTAGTACCTTGACCGGGGAGCTGTTTTTT.

This clonotype was recorded once. The CDR3 sequence is CASSRTVANQPQHF. The CDR3 DNA reads TGTGCCAGCAGCCGAACAGTCGCAAATCAGCCCCAGCATTTT. The chain combines TRBV3-1 with TRBJ1-5; D is unclear. This CDR3 has 14 residues. Trimming removed 4 bases at V and 4 bases at J, with 11 bases between. Germline-derived CDR1 and CDR2 are LGHDT and YNNKEL (reference sequence).

This clonotype was observed a few times. A much larger clone lies a single base off, so this may be a read error. The rearrangement links TRBV4-2 to TRBJ2-1; no clear D. TRBJ2-7 matches the DNA end more closely, so the J call is doubtful. CDR3 size: 16 residues. Germline V lookup: CDR1 LGHNA, CDR2 YNFKEQ. The CDR3 nucleotides are TGTGCCAGCAGCCAAGAGCTGGGCGGCTCCTACAATGAGCAGTACTTC. Its translation is CASSQELGGSYNEQYF.

With respect to this clonotype: A read error may produce the germline difference seen at one junction end. This chain uses TRBV4-1 with TRBJ2-3; 9 bases line up with TRBD2. Germline V gene sequence: CDR1 MGHRA, CDR2 YSYEKL. The CDR3 extends over 16 amino acids. CDR3 nucleotide sequence: TGCGCCGGCAGCCAAGAGAATCTAGCGGGAAGAGATACGCAGTATTTT. Translation gives CAGSQENLAGRDTQYF.

The genes are TRBV25-1 and TRBJ2-1, with TRBD1 as a possible D gene (5 bases). Germline values: CDR1 MGHDK, CDR2 SYGVNS. This CDR3 region has 14 residues. V was pared by 6 bases and J by 8 bases, with 17 bases between. As DNA, the CDR3 is TGTGCCAGCAGAGGCAAAGGGGCCGTCGATGAGCAGTTCTTC. Translating gives CASRGKGAVDEQFF.

V is TRBV2 and J is TRBJ2-7; no definite D call. This CDR3 spans 12 amino acids. Trimming shortened V by 4 bases and J by 1 base, and 5 bases separated the two germline ends. Germline CDR1 reads SNHLY; CDR2 reads FYNNEI. CDR3 bases: TGTGCCAGCAGTGTCGAGTCCTACGAGCAGTACTTC. Its protein is CASSVESYEQYF.

This clonotype was seen many times. The chain combines TRBV20-1 with TRBJ2-1; D gene ambiguous. V gave up 1 base and J gave up 4 bases, with 8 bases separating them. Germline assignment: CDR1 DFQATT and CDR2 SNEGSKA (reference sequence). CDR3 length equals 13 residues. The CDR3 coding sequence is TGCAGTGCTAGAGGGAACGGGTACAATGAGCAGTTCTTC. Encoded protein: CSARGNGYNEQFF.

The CDR3 DNA reads as TGTGCCAGCAGGTTTGGACAGGGGCTCTATGGCTACACCTTC. It specifies CASRFGQGLYGYTF. This sequence joins TRBV12-3 or TRBV12-4 and TRBJ1-2, with 9 bases matching TRBD1. There are 14 residues in the CDR3. J was trimmed by 4 bases and V by 6 bases; bases with no gene match: 6.

This clonotype was recorded at least ten times. The rearrangement uses TRBV20-1 and TRBJ2-3; 8 bases agree with TRBD2. CDR1 DFQATT and CDR2 SNEGSKA come from the germline V gene (reference sequence). This CDR3 region has 13 residues. The CDR3 here is CSAPTSGTDTQYF. As DNA, the CDR3 is TGCAGCGCCCCCACTAGCGGTACAGATACGCAGTATTTT.

This chain uses TRBV5-1 with TRBJ2-5; 8 bases align to TRBD2. Germline V lookup: CDR1 SGHRS, CDR2 YFSETQ. CDR3 length: 15 residues. V lost 2 bases, J lost 5 bases, and 8 bases stayed unmatched. CDR3 coding DNA: TGCGCCAGCAGCTTAACGGGGGGGCCAGGGGAGACCCAGTACTTC. Encoded protein: CASSLTGGPGETQYF.

The V call is TRBV12-3 or TRBV12-4, the J call TRBJ1-5, with a possible D match to TRBD1 (5 bases). V lost 3 bases and J lost 6, with 9 bases in between. The CDR3 has 13 amino acids. CDR3 sequence reads: CASSFDGGQPQHF. CDR3 coding DNA: TGTGCCAGCAGTTTTGACGGGGGTCAGCCCCAGCATTTT.